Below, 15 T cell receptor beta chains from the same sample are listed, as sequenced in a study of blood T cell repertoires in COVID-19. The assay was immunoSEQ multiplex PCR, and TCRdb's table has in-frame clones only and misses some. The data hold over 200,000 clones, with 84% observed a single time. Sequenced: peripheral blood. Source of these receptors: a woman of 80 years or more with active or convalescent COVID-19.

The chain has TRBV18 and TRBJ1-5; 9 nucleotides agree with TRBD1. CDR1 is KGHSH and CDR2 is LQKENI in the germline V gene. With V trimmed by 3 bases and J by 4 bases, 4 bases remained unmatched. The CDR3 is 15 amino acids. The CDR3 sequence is CASSPGGQGNQPQHF. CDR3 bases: TGTGCCAGCTCACCGGGTGGACAGGGGAATCAGCCCCAGCATTTT.

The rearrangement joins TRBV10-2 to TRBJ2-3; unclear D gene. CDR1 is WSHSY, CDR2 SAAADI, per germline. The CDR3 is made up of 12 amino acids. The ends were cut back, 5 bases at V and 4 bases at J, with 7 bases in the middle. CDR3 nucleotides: TGCGCCAGCAGTTCCCGTTCAGATACGCAGTATTTT. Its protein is CASSSRSDTQYF.

CDR3 sequence (DNA): TGTGCCAGCAGCCAGGCGTTCGGGTCCTACGAGCAGTACTTC. This codes for CASSQAFGSYEQYF. The chain carries TRBV4-2 and TRBJ2-7; no definite D call. This CDR3 has 14 residues. The V end lost 3 bases, the J end lost 1 base, and 10 bases lay between the germline ends. Per the germline V gene, CDR1 is LGHNA and CDR2 is YNFKEQ.

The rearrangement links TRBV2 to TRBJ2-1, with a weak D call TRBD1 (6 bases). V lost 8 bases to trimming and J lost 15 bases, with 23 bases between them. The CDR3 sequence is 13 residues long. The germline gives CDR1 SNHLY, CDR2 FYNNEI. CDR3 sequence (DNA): TGTGCCAGCTCCTCAGCAGGAGAGGGGGTTAGGTTCTTC. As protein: CASSSAGEGVRFF.

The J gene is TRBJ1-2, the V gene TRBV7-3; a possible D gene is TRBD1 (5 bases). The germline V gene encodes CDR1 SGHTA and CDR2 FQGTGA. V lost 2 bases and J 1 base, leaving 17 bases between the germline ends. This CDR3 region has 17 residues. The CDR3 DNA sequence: TGTGCCAGCAGCTTAGGCTCCGGGACTGGGCTTAACTATGGCTACACCTTC. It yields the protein CASSLGSGTGLNYGYTF.

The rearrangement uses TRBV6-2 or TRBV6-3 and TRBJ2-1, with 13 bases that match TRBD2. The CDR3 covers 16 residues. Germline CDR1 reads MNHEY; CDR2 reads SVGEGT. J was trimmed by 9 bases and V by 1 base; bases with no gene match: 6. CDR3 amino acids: CASSYYRTSGSAEQFF. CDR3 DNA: TGTGCCAGCAGTTACTATAGGACTAGCGGGAGCGCTGAGCAGTTCTTC.

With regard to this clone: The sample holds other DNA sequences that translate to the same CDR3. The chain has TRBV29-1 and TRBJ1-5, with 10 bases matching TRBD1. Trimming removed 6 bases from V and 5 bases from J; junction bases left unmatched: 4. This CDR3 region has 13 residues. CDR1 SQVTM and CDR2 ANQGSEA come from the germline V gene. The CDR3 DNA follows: TGCAGCGTGTCCGGGACAGGGGATCAGCCCCAGCATTTT. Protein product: CSVSGTGDQPQHF.

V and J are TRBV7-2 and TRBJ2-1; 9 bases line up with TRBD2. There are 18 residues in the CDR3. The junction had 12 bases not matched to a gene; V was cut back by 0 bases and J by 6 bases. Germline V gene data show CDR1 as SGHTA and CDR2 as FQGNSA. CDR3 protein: CASSLAVLAGVFGNEQFF. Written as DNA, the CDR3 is TGTGCCAGCAGCTTAGCGGTGTTAGCGGGAGTTTTTGGCAATGAGCAGTTCTTC.

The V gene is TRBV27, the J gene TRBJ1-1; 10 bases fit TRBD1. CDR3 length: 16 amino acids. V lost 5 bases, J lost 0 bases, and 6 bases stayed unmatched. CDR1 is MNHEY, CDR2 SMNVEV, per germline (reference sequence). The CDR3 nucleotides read TGTGCCAGCAGTAAGACAGGGGGCGATGTGAACACTGAAGCTTTCTTT. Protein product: CASSKTGGDVNTEAFF.

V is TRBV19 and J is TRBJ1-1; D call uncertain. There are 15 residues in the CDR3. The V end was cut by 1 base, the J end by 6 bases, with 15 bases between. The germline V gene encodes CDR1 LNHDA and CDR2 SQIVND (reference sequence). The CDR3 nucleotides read TGTGCCAGTAGTATAGTTGGCGGGATAAACCCTGAAGCTTTCTTT. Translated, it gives CASSIVGGINPEAFF.

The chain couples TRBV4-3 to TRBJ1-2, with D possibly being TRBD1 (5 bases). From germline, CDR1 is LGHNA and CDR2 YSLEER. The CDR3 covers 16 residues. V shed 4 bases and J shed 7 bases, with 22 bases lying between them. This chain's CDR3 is CASSPFYGSTGLGYTF. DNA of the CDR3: TGCGCCAGCAGCCCCTTTTATGGATCCACGGGACTTGGCTACACCTTC.

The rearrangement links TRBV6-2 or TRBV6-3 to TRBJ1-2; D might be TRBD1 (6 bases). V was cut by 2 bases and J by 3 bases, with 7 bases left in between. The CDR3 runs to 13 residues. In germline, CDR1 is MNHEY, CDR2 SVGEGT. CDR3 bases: TGTGCCAGCAGTTACGGGGGCGACTATGGCTACACCTTC. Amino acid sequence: CASSYGGDYGYTF.

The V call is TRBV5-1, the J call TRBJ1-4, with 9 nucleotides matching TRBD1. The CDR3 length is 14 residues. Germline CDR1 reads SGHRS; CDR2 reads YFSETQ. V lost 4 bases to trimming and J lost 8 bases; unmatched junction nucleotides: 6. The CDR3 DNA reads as TGCGCCAGCAGCGCGGGACAGGGCTCGGAAAAACTGTTTTTT. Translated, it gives CASSAGQGSEKLFF. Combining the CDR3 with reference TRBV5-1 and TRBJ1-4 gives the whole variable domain KAGVTQTPRYLIKTRGQQVTLSCSPISGHRSVSWYQQTPGQGLQFLFEYFSETQRNKGNFPGRFSGRQFSNSRSEMNVSTLELGDSALYLCASSAGQGSEKLFFGSGTQLSVL.

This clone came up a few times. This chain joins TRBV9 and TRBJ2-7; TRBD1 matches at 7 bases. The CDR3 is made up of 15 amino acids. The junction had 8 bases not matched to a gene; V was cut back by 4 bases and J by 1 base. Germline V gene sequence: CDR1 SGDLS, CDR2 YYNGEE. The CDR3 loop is CASSPYLDRSYEQYF. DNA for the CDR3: TGTGCCAGCAGCCCCTACCTGGACAGGTCCTACGAGCAGTACTTC.

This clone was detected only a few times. The CDR3 loop reads CASSQSGWDTEAFF. In nucleotides, the CDR3 is TGTGCCAGCAGCCAATCGGGGTGGGACACTGAAGCTTTCTTT. V usage is TRBV14 and J usage is TRBJ1-1; D ambiguous. The CDR3 is 14 residues long. V was pared by 2 bases and J by 3 bases, with 10 bases between. CDR1 is SGHDN and CDR2 is FVKESK in the germline V gene.